This TCR beta chain derives from a study of multiple sclerosis patients with progressive multifocal leukoencephalopathy. Overall study findings and caveats: At PML onset, no shared TRBV or TRBJ gene usage was seen.

Time point here: before natalizumab initiation. The T0 samples predate the first natalizumab infusion. Profiling relied on immunoSEQ multiplex PCR, and the TCRdb table lists in-frame clones only, not all of them. Of around 32,000 clones in the sample, 80% to 95% are singletons; the top ten hold just under 2%. Germline V gives CDR1 LNHDA, CDR2 SQIVND (reference sequence). The V end lost 6 bases, the J end lost 1 base, and 9 bases lay between the germline ends. The CDR3 is 13 residues long. Points on this clone: Antigen: not known.

This chain joins TRBV19 and TRBJ1-1; a weak D match, TRBD1 (5 bases). The sample taken for sequencing was PBMCs. The TCR comes from a man aged 25 to 40 with multiple sclerosis. The CDR3 DNA follows: TGTGCCAGTAGGCGGGGACCGAACACTGAAGCTTTCTTT. It is translated as CASRRGPNTEAFF.